This entry concerns a single T cell receptor beta chain. This CDR3 is built from 15 residues. The V gene end was trimmed by 1 base and the J gene end by 5 bases; junction bases not matched to a gene: 8. CDR1 is MNHEY, CDR2 SMNVEV, per germline (reference sequence). The sample comes from a study of graft-versus-host responses after intestinal transplantation. Repertoires were generated with immunoSEQ multiplex PCR, while TCRdb's copy carries only in-frame clones and drops some. The sample consists of tens of thousands of clones, about 93% of them appearing once. The receptor comes from a human patient who received an intestinal transplant, so some T cells may come from the graft donor. The rearrangement links TRBV27 to TRBJ2-7; 7 bases match TRBD1. Sequenced material: PBMCs, taken more than 750 days after a first intestinal transplant, on the day of a second. The CDR3 reads CASSLLVTGMNEQYF. The CDR3, as DNA: TGTGCCAGCAGTTTATTGGTGACAGGGATGAACGAGCAGTACTTC.